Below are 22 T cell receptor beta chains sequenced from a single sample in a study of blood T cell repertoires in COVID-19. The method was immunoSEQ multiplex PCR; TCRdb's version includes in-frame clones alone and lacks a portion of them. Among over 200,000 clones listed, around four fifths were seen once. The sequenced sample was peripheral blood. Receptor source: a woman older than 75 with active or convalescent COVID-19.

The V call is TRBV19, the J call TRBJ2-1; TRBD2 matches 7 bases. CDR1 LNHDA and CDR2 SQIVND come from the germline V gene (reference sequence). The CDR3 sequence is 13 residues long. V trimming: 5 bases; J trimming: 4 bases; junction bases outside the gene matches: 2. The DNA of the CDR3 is TGTGCCAGTAGTGGGACTACTTACAATGAGCAGTTCTTC. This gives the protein CASSGTTYNEQFF. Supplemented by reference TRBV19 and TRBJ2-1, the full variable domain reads DGGITQSPKYLFRKEGQNVTLSCEQNLNHDAMYWYRQDPGQGLRLIYYSQIVNDFQKGDIAEGYSVSREKKESFPLTVTSAQKNPTAFYLCASSGTTYNEQFFGPGTRLTVL.

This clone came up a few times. The DNA of the CDR3 is TGTGCCAGTAGCTCTGGGGACAGTCGCCGGGGACCCCTCCACTTT. Translating it yields CASSSGDSRRGPLHF. V gene TRBV19 combines with J gene TRBJ1-6, with 7 bases that match TRBD1. The CDR3 consists of 15 residues. The trim removed 6 bases at V and 12 bases at J, leaving 14 bases unmatched. The germline V gene encodes CDR1 LNHDA and CDR2 SQIVND (reference sequence). The entire variable domain, with the rest obtained from reference TRBV19 and TRBJ1-6, is as follows: DGGITQSPKYLFRKEGQNVTLSCEQNLNHDAMYWYRQDPGQGLRLIYYSQIVNDFQKGDIAEGYSVSREKKESFPLTVTSAQKNPTAFYLCASSSGDSRRGPLHFGNGTRLTVT.

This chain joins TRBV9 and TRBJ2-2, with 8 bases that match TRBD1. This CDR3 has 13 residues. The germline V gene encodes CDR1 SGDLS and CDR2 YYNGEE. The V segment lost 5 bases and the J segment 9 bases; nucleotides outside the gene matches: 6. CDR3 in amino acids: CASRNTGGWELFF. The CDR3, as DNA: TGTGCCAGCAGAAACACAGGGGGATGGGAGCTGTTTTTT.

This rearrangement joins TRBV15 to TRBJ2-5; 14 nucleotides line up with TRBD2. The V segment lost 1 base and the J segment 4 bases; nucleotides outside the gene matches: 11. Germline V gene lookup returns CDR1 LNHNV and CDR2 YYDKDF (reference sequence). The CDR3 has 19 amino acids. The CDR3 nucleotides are TGTGCCACCAGCAGAGCCTCCTTCGGGACTAGCGGGAGAGGAGAGACCCAGTACTTC. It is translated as CATSRASFGTSGRGETQYF.

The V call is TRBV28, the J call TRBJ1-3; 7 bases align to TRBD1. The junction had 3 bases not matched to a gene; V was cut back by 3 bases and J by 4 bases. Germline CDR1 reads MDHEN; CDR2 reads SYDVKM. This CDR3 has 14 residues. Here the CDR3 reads CASSFDREGNTIYF. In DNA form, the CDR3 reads TGTGCCAGCAGTTTCGACAGGGAAGGAAACACCATATATTTT.

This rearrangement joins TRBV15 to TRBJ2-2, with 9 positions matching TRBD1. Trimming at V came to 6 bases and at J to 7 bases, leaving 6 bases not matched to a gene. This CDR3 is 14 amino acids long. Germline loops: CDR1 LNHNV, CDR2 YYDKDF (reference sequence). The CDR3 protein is CATRGTGRNGELFF. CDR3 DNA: TGTGCCACCAGGGGGACAGGGCGAAACGGGGAGCTGTTTTTT.

Written as DNA, the CDR3 is TGTGCCAGCAGCACCAGCGGGGGACCGCACGAGCAGTACTTC. Translated: CASSTSGGPHEQYF. The genes are TRBV21-1 and TRBJ2-7; TRBD2, the D gene given by the table, was not confirmed from the DNA. TRBV21-1 is a recognized pseudogene. The length of the CDR3 is 14 residues.

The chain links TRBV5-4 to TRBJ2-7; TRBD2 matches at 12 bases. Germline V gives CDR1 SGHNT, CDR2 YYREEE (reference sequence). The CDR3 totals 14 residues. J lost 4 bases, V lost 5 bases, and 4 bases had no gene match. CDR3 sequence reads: CASRLAGGPYEQYF. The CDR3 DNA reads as TGTGCCAGCAGGCTAGCGGGAGGGCCTTACGAGCAGTACTTC.

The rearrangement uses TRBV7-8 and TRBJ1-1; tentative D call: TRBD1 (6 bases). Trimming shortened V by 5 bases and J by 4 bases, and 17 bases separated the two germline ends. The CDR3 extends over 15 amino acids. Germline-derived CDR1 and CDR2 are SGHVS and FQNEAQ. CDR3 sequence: CASSRDGGGGTEAFF. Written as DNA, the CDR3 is TGTGCCAGCAGCCGAGACGGGGGCGGGGGCACTGAAGCTTTCTTT.

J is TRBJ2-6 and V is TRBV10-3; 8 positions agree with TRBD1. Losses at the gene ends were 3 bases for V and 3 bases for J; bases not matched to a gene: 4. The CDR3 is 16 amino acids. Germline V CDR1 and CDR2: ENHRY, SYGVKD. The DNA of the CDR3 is TGTGCCATCAGTGACCCAGGGGGCGTTGGGGCCAACGTCCTGACTTTC. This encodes CAISDPGGVGANVLTF.

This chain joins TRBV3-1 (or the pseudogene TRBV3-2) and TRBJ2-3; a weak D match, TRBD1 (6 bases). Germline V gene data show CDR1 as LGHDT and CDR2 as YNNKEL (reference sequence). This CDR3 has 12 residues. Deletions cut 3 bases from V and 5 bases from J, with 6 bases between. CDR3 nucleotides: TGTGCCAGCAGCCAGGACAGAGATACGCAGTATTTT. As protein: CASSQDRDTQYF.

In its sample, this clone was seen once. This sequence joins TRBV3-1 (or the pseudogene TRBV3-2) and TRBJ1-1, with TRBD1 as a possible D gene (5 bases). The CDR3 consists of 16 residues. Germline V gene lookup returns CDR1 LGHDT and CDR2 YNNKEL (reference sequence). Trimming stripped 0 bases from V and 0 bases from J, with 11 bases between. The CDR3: CASSQDRTGMNTEAFF. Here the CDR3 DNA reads TGTGCCAGCAGCCAAGATCGTACAGGAATGAACACTGAAGCTTTCTTT.

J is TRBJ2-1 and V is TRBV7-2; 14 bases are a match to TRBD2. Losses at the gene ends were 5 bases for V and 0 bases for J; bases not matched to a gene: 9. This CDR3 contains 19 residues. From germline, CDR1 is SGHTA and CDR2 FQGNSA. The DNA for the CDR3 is TGTGCCAGCAGCCCACTGGGACTAGCGGGGGCCATCTCCTACAATGAGCAGTTCTTC. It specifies CASSPLGLAGAISYNEQFF.

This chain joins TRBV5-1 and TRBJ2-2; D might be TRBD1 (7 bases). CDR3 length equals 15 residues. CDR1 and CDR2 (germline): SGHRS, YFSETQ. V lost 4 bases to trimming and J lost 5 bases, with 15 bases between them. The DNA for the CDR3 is TGCGCCAGCAGCCCCGTCAGGGGGGAAACCGGGGAGCTGTTTTTT. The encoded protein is CASSPVRGETGELFF.

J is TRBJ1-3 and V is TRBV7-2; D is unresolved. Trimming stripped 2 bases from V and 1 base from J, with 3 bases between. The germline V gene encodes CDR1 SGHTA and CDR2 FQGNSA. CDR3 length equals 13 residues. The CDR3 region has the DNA TGTGCCAGCAGCTTACAGTCTGGAAACACCATATATTTT. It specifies CASSLQSGNTIYF.

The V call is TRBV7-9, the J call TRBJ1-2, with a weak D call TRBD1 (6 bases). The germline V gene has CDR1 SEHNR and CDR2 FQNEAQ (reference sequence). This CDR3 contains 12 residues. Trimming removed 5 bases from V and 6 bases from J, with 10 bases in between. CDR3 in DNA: TGTGCCAGCAGCCCAGGGGTTCATGGCTACACCTTC. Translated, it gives CASSPGVHGYTF. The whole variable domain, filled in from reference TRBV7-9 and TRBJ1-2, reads DTGVSQNPRHKITKRGQNVTFRCDPISEHNRLYWYRQTLGQGPEFLTYFQNEAQLEKSRLLSDRFSAERPKGSFSTLEIQRTEQGDSAMYLCASSPGVHGYTFGSGTRLTVV.

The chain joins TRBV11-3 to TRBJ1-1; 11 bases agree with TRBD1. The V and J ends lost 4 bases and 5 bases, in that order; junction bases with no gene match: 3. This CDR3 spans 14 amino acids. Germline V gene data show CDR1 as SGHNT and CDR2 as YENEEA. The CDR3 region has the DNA TGTGCCAGCAGCTCGGGACAGGGGGGGACTGAAGCTTTCTTT. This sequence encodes CASSSGQGGTEAFF.

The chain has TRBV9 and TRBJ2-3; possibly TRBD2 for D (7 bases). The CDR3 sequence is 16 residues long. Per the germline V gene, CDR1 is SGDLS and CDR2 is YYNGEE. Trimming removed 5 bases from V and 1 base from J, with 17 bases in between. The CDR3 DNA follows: TGTGCCAGCAGGGCGGGGGCTACGCAGGGCACAGATACGCAGTATTTT. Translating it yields CASRAGATQGTDTQYF.

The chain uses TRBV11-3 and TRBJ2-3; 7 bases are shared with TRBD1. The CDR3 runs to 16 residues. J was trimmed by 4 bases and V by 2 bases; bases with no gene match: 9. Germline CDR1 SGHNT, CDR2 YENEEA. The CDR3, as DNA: TGTGCCAGCAGCTTAAGTCGGACAGGCCGCGCAGATACGCAGTATTTT. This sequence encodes CASSLSRTGRADTQYF.

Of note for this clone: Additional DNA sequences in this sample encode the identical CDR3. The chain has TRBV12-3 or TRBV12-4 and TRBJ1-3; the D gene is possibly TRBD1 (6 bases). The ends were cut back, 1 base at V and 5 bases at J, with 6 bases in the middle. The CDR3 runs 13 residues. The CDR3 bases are TGTGCCAGCAGTTTAGGGGGGCGAAACACCATATATTTT. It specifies CASSLGGRNTIYF.

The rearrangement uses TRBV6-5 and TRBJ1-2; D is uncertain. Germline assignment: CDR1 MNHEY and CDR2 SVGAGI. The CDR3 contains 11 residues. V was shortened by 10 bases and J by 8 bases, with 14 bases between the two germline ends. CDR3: CATSSREGYTF. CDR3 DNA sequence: TGTGCCACATCGTCACGGGAAGGCTACACCTTC.

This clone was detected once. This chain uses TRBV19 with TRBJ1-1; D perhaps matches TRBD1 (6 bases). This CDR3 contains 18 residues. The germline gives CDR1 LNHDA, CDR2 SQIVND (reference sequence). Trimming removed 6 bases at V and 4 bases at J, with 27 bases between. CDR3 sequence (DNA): TGTGCCAGTAGATGGGAAAGGGGCAGGGGCCCCACGGGCACTGAAGCTTTCTTT. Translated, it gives CASRWERGRGPTGTEAFF.